These 5 T cell receptor beta chains were sequenced from one sample in a study of T cell changes during pregnancy in multiple sclerosis. Sequenced by immunoSEQ multiplex PCR; TCRdb stores in-frame clones only, minus some. The profile covers approximately 46,000 clones, with around 93% appearing a single time and about 3.1% taken by the ten largest. The material was CD8+ T cells from peripheral blood mononuclear cells, obtained in the second trimester of pregnancy. These receptor sequences come from a female donor with multiple sclerosis, enrolled in a pregnancy study.

The chain joins TRBV4-1 to TRBJ1-2; a weak D match, TRBD1 (5 bases). The CDR3 contains 16 residues. Germline V gives CDR1 MGHRA, CDR2 YSYEKL. V lost 0 bases to trimming and J lost 3 bases, with 14 bases between them. This CDR3 is CASSQDGAGPYYGYTF. The CDR3, as DNA: TGCGCCAGCAGCCAAGATGGGGCAGGGCCTTACTATGGCTACACCTTC.

This rearrangement joins TRBV6-1 to TRBJ2-1, with 10 bases lining up with TRBD2. Trimming at V came to 3 bases and at J to 4 bases, leaving 3 bases not matched to a gene. There are 15 residues in the CDR3. Germline CDR1 is MNHNS and CDR2 is SASEGT. CDR3 DNA: TGTGCCAGCAGTGAGGGACTAGCGATGTACAATGAGCAGTTCTTC. This encodes CASSEGLAMYNEQFF.

This clone was counted once. The chain couples TRBV10-3 to TRBJ2-3; 11 bases map to TRBD2. Per the germline V gene, CDR1 is ENHRY and CDR2 is SYGVKD. There are 18 residues in the CDR3. The V and J ends lost 0 bases and 6 bases, in that order; junction bases with no gene match: 11. CDR3 region: CAISESRLAGGDEDTQYF. CDR3 DNA sequence: TGTGCCATCAGTGAGTCGCGGCTAGCGGGGGGAGACGAGGATACGCAGTATTTT.

This chain uses TRBV9 with TRBJ1-4; D may be TRBD1 (5 bases). Looked up from germline, CDR1 is SGDLS and CDR2 is YYNGEE. The CDR3 is 14 amino acids. Between the trimmed V and J ends, which lost 0 bases and 10 bases, there was a span of 13 bases. Here the CDR3 reads CASSVGGTSGKLFF. The CDR3 DNA reads as TGTGCCAGCAGCGTAGGGGGCACGTCTGGAAAACTGTTTTTT.

J is TRBJ2-7 and V is TRBV29-1; the match to TRBD2 covers 8 bases. The CDR3 extends over 14 amino acids. Germline V lookup: CDR1 SQVTM, CDR2 ANQGSEA. With 6 bases clipped from V and 2 bases from J, the junction kept 9 bases outside the gene matches. The DNA for the CDR3 is TGCAGCGTCCTGGGGGTAGCGGGAACCTACGAGCAGTACTTC. As protein: CSVLGVAGTYEQYF.